The clone carrying this TCR beta chain was recorded many times. The data originate from a study of human T cells and chemical hapten exposure. The time point: patch test 1, 2 weeks after DPC sensitization. As to treatment: therapeutic diphenylcyclopropenone sensitization with weekly scalp DPC. The CDR3 spans 15 residues. The V and J ends lost 5 bases and 4 bases respectively, with 15 bases between them. Germline loops: CDR1 ENHRY, CDR2 SYGVKD. MiXCR, run by TCRdb on the RACE reads, gives a single entry per CDR3 protein. The sample lists roughly 380,000 distinct CDR3 sequences, more than 4.5% occurring once.

The sequencing here drew on whole blood, taken in connection with sensitization to the hapten diphenylcyclopropenone (DPC). The J gene is TRBJ1-3, the V gene TRBV10-3, with D unclear. The receptor was isolated from a woman aged 45-65 years with alopecia areata. Some clones in this sample may be carry-over from other donors' samples. The chain's CDR3 is CAISPGNRLGNTIYF. CDR3 nucleotides: TGTGCCATCAGTCCAGGCAACAGACTCGGAAACACCATATATTTT.